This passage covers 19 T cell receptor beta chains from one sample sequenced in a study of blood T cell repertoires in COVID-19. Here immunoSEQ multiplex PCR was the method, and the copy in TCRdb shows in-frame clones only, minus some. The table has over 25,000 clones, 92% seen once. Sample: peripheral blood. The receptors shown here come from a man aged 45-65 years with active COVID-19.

The CDR3 spells CASSLVVTPNTEAFF. The CDR3 DNA follows: TGTGCCAGCAGCTTAGTAGTCACTCCCAACACTGAAGCTTTCTTT. The chain couples TRBV7-8 to TRBJ1-1, with no clear D. Germline CDR1 is SGHVS and CDR2 is FQNEAQ. V lost 1 base and J lost 2, with 11 bases in between. The CDR3 has 15 amino acids.

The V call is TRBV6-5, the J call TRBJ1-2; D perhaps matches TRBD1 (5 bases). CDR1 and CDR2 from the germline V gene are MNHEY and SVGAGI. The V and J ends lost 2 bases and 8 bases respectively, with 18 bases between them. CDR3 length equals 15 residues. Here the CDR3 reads CASSYNRDGAGGYTF. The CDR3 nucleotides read TGTGCCAGCAGTTACAACCGGGACGGCGCGGGGGGCTACACCTTC.

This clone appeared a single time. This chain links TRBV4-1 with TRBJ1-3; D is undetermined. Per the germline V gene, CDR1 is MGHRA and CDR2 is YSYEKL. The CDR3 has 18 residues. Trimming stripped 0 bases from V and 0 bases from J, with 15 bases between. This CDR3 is CASSQDERAAHSGNTIYF. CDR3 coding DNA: TGCGCCAGCAGCCAAGATGAGAGGGCTGCCCACTCTGGAAACACCATATATTTT.

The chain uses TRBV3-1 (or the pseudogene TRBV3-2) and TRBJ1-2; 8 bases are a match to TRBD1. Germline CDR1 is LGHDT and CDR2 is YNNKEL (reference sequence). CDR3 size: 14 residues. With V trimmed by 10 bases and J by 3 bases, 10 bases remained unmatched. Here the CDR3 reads CATTSGQGHYGYTF. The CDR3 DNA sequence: TGTGCCACCACTTCCGGACAGGGTCACTATGGCTACACCTTC.

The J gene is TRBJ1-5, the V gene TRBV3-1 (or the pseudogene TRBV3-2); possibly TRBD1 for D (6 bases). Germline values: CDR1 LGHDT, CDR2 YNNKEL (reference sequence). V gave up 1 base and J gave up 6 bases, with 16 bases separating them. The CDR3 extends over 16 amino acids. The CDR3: CASSQVGGQGPQPQHF. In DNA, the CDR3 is TGTGCCAGCAGCCAAGTGGGCGGGCAGGGGCCTCAGCCCCAGCATTTT.

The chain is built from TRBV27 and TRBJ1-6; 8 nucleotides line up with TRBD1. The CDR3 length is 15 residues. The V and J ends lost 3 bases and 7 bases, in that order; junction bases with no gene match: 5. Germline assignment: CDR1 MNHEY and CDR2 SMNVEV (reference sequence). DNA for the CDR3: TGTGCCAGCAGTTTTTTGACAGGGGCCAATTCACCCCTCCACTTT. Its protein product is CASSFLTGANSPLHF.

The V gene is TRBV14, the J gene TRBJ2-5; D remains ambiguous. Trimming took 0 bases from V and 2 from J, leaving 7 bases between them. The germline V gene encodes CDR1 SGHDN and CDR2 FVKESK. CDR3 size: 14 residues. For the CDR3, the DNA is TGTGCCAGCAGCCAAGATTTCAGACAAGAGACCCAGTACTTC. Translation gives CASSQDFRQETQYF.

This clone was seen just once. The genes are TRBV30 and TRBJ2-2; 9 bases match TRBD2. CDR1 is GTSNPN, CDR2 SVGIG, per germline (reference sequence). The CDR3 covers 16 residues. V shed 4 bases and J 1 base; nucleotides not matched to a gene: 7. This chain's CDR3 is CAWKLSGGQNTGELFF. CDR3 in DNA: TGTGCCTGGAAGCTTAGCGGGGGACAGAACACCGGGGAGCTGTTTTTT.

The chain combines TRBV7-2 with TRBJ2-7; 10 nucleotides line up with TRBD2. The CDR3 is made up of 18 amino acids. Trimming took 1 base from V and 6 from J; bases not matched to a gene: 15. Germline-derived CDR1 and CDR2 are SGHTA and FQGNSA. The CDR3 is CASSLGWASGSLFAEQYF. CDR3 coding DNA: TGTGCCAGCAGCTTAGGGTGGGCTAGCGGGAGTCTCTTTGCCGAGCAGTACTTC. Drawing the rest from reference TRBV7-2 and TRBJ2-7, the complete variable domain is GAGVSQSPSNKVTEKGKDVELRCDPISGHTALYWYRQSLGQGLEFLIYFQGNSAPDKSGLPSDRFSAERTGGSVSTLTIQRTQQEDSAVYLCASSLGWASGSLFAEQYFGPGTRLTVT.

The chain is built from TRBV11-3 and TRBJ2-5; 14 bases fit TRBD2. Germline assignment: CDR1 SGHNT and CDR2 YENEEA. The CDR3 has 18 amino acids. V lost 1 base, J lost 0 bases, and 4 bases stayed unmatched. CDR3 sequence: CASSLGLAGGLNQETQYF. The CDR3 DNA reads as TGTGCCAGCAGCTTAGGACTAGCGGGGGGGCTGAACCAAGAGACCCAGTACTTC.

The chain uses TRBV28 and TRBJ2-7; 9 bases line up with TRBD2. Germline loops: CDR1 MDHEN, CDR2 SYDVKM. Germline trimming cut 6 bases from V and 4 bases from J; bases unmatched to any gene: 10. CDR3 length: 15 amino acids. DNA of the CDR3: TGTGCCAGCAGACCACGCGGGAGGGCCATGTACGAGCAGTACTTC. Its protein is CASRPRGRAMYEQYF.

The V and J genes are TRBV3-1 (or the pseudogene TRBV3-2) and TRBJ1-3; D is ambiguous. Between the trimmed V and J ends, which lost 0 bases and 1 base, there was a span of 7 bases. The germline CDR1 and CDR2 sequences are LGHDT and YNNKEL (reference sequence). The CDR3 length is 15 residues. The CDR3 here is CASSQDAQSGNTIYF. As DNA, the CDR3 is TGTGCCAGCAGCCAAGATGCACAGTCTGGAAACACCATATATTTT.

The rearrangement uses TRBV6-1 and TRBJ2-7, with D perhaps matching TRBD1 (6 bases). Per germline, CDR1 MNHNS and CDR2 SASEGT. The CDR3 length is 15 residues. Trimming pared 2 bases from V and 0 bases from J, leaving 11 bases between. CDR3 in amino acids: CASSETPTGSYEQYF. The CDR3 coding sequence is TGTGCCAGCAGTGAAACCCCGACAGGCTCCTACGAGCAGTACTTC.

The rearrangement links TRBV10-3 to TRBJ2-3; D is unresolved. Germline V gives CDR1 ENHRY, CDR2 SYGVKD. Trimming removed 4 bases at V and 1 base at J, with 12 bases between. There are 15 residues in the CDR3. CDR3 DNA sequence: TGTGCCATCAGTGTTGATAACTCGCGCACAGATACGCAGTATTTT. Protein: CAISVDNSRTDTQYF.

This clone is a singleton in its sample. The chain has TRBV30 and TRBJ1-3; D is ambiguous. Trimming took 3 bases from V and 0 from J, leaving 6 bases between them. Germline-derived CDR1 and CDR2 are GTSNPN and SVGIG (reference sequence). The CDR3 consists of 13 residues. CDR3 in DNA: TGTGCCTGGAGAGGAGTCTCTGGAAACACCATATATTTT. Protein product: CAWRGVSGNTIYF.

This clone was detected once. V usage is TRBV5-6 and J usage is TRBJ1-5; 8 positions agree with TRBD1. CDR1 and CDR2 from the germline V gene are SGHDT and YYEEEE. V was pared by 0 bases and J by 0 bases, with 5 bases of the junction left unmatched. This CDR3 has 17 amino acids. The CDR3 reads CASSLGFGQGSNQPQHF. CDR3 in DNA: TGTGCCAGCAGCTTGGGCTTTGGACAGGGTAGCAATCAGCCCCAGCATTTT.

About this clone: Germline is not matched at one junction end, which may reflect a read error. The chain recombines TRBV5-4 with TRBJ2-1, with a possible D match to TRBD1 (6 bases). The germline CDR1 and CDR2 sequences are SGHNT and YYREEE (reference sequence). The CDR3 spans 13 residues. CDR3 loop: CASRLDSYNEQFF. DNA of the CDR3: TGTGCCAGCAGATTGGACAGCTACAATGAGCAGTTCTTC.

DNA for the CDR3: TGTGCCAGCAGCTTAGGTTATACAGGACCCTACGAGCAGTACTTC. It encodes CASSLGYTGPYEQYF. The chain employs TRBV7-2 and TRBJ2-7, with D possibly being TRBD1 (5 bases). Trimming removed 1 base at V and 2 bases at J, with 12 bases between. Germline CDR1 is SGHTA and CDR2 is FQGNSA. The CDR3 spans 15 residues.

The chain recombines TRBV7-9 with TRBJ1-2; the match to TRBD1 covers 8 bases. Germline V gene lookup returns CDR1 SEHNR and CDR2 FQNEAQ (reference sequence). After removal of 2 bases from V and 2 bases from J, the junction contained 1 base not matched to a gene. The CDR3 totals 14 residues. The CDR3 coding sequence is TGTGCCAGCAGCTTACAGGGGGCCAACTATGGCTACACCTTC. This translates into CASSLQGANYGYTF.